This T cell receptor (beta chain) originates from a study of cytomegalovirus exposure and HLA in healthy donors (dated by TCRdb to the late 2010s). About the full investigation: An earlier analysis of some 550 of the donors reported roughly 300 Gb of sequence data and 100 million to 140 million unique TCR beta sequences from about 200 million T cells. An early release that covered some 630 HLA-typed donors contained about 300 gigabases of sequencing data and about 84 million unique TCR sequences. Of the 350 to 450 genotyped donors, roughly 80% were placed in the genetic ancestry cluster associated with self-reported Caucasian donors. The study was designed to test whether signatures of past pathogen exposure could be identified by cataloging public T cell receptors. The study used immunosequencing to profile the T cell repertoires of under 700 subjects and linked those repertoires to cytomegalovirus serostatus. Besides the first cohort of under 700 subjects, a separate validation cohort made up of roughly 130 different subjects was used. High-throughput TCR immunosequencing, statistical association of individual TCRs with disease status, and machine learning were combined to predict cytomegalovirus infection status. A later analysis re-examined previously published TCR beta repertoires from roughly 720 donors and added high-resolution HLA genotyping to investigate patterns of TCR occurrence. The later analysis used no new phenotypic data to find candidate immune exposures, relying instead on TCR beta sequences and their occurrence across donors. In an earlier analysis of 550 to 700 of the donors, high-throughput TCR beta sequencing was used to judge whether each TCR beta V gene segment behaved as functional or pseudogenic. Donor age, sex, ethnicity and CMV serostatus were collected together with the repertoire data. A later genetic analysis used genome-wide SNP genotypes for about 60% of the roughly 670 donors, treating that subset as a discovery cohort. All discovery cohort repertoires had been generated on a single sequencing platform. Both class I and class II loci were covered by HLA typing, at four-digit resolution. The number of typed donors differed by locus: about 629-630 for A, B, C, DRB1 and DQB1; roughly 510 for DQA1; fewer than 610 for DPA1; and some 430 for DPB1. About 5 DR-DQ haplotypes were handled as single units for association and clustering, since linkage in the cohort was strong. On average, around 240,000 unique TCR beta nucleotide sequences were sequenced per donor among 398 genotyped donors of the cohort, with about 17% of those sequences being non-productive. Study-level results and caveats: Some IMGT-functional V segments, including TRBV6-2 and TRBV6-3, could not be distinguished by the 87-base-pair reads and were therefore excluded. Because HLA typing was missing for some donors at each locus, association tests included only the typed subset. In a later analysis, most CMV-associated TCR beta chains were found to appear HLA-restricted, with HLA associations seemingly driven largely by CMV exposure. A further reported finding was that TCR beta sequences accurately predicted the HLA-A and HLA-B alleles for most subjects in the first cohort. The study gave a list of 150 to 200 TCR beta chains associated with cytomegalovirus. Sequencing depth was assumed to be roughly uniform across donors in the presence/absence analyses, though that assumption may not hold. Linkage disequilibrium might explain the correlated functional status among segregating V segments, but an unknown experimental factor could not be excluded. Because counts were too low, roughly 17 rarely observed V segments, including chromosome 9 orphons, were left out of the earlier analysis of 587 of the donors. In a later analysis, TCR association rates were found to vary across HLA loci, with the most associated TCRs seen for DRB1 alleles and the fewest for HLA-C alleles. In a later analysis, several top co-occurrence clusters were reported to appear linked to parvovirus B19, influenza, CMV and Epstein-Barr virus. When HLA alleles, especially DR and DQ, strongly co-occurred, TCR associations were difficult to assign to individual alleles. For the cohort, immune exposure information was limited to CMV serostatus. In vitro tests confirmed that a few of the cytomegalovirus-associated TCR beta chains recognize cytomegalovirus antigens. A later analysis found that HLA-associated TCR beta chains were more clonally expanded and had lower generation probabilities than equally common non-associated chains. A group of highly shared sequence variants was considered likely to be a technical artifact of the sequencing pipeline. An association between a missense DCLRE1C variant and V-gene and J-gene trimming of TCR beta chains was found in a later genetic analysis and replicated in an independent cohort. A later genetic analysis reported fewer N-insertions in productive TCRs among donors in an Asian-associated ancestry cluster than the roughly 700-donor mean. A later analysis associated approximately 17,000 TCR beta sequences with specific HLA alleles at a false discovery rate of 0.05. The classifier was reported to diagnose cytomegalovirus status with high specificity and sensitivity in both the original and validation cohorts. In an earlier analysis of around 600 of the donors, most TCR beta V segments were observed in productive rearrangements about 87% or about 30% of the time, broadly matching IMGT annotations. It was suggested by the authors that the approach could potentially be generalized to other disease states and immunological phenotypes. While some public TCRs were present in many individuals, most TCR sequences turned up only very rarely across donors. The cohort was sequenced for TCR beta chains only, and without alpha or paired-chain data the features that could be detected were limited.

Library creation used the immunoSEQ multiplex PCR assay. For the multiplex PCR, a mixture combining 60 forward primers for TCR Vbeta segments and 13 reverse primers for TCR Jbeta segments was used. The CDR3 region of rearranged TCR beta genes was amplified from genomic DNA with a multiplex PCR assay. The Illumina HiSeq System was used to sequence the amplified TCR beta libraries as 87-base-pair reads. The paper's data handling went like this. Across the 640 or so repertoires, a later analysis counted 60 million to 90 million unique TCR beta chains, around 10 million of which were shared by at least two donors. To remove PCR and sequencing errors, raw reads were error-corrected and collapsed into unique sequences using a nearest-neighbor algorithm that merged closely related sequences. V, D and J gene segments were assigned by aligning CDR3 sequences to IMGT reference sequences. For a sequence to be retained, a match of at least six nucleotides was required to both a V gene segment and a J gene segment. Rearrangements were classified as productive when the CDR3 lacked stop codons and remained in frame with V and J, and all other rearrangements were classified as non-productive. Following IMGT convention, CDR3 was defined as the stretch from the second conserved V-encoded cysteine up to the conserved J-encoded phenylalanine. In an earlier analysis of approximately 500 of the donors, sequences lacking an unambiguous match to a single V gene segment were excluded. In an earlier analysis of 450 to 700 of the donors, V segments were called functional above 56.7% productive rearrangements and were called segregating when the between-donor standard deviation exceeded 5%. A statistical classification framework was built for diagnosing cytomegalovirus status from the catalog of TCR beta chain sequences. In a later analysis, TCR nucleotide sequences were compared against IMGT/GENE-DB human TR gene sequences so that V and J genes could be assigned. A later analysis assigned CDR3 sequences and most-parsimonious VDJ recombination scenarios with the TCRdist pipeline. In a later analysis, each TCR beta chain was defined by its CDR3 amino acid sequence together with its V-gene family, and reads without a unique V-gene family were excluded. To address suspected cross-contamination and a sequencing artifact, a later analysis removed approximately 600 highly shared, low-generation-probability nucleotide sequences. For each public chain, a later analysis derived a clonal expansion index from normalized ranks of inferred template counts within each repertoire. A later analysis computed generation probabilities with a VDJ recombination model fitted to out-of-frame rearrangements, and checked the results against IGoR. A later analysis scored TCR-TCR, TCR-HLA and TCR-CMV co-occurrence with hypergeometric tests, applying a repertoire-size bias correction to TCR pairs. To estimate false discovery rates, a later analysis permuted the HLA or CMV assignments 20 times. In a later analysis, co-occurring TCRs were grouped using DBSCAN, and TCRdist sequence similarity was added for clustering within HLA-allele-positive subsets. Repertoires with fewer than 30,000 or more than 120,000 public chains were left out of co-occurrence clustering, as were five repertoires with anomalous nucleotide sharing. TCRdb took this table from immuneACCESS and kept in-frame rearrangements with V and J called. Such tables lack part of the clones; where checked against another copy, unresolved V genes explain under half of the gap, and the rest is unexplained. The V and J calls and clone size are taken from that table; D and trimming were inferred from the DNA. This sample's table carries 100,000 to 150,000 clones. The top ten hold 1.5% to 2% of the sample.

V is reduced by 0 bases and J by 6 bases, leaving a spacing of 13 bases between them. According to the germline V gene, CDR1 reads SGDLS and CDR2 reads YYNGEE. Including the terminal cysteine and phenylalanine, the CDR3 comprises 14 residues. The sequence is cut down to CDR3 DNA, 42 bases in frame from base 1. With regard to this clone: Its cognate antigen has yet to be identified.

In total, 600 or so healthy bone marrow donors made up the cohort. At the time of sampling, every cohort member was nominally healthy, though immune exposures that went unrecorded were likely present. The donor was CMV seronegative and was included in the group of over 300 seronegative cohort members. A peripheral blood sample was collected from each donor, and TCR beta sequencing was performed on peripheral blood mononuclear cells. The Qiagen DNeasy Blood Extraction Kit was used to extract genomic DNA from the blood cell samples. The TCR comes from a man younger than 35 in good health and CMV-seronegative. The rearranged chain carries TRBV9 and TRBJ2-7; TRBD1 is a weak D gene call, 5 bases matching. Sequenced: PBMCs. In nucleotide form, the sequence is TGTGCCAGCAGCGTAGAGGCAGGGCCGGGCGAGCAGTACTTC. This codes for CASSVEAGPGEQYF.